This T cell receptor beta chain was sequenced for a study of blood T cell repertoires in COVID-19. Across the study: Samples of COVID-19 (acute and convalescent) were obtained from the United States, Italy and Spain. In each case, the material was cDNA or gDNA derived from T cells, B-cell-depleted T cells, or PBMCs.

In the original processing: It was from reference gene primer amplification that nucleated cell counts were estimated. Profiling relied on immunoSEQ multiplex PCR, and the TCRdb table lists in-frame clones only, not all of them. The D gene and trimming were derived from the DNA, and the V and J assignments and clone size from that table. Of about 97,000 clones in the sample, 90% are singletons; the top ten hold less than 2%. This CDR3 is 14 amino acids long. Germline CDR1 reads SGHTA; CDR2 reads FQGNSA. The V end was cut by 3 bases, the J end by 5 bases, with 11 bases between. This clone was seen just once.

Material for sequencing was peripheral blood. This chain links TRBV7-2 with TRBJ1-5; D uncertain. This receptor was obtained from a man aged 60 to 69 with acute or convalescent COVID-19. The CDR3 loop is CASSFATTDQPQHF. The DNA for the CDR3 is TGTGCCAGCAGCTTTGCGACTACGGATCAGCCCCAGCATTTT.